The source of this T cell receptor beta chain is a study of blood T cell repertoires in COVID-19. Study as a whole: Acute and convalescent COVID-19 samples came from the United States, Italy and Spain.

V lost 6 bases to trimming and J lost 7 bases; unmatched junction nucleotides: 11. CDR1 and CDR2 (germline): MNHEY, SMNVEV (reference sequence). CDR3 size: 15 residues. Using immunoSEQ multiplex PCR, the repertoire was profiled, and TCRdb retains in-frame clones only, with some absent. The sample records around 130,000 clones, approximately 81% being singletons. The TCR comes from a man aged 55 to 70 with acute or convalescent COVID-19. The V and J genes are TRBV27 and TRBJ2-1, with TRBD2 matching over 8 bases. The specimen was peripheral blood. Here the CDR3 reads CASRFLGGAGNEQFF. In DNA form, the CDR3 reads TGTGCCAGCAGATTCCTCGGGGGGGCAGGAAATGAGCAGTTCTTC.